The 32 T cell receptor beta chains below were found in one sample sequenced in a study of blood T cell repertoires in COVID-19. The table came from immunoSEQ multiplex PCR; TCRdb's copy has only in-frame clones and leaves some out. This table holds 300,000 to 350,000 clones, 65% to 90% found once. The sequenced sample consisted of PBMCs or T cells enriched from blood (not recorded which). All receptors derive from a woman in her thirties or forties with acute COVID-19.

The V call is TRBV12-3 or TRBV12-4, the J call TRBJ1-1; D is perhaps TRBD1 (5 bases). Trimming took 3 bases from V and 3 from J, leaving 8 bases between them. This CDR3 contains 13 residues. Here the CDR3 reads CASSFVGDTEAFF. DNA for the CDR3: TGTGCCAGCAGTTTTGTAGGGGACACTGAAGCTTTCTTT.

This clone was detected once. The rearrangement uses TRBV2 and TRBJ1-1, with TRBD1 matching over 9 bases. The junction had 2 bases not matched to a gene; V was cut back by 5 bases and J by 1 base. Germline CDR1 and CDR2: SNHLY and FYNNEI. The CDR3 has 14 amino acids. Written as DNA, the CDR3 is TGTGCCAGCAGTCAGGACAGGGGGAACACTGAAGCTTTCTTT. Residues: CASSQDRGNTEAFF.

The chain carries TRBV7-2 and TRBJ1-3; the D is unclear. In germline, CDR1 is SGHTA, CDR2 FQGNSA. Trimming removed 5 bases from V and 5 bases from J, with 16 bases in between. The CDR3 contains 15 residues. In DNA form, the CDR3 reads TGTGCCAGCAGCCCCTCGGGGTCGGGCAGAAACACCATATATTTT. Translated, it gives CASSPSGSGRNTIYF.

This clone was recorded only once. V gene TRBV3-1 (or the pseudogene TRBV3-2) combines with J gene TRBJ2-1, with D hard to call. Trimming left V 3 bases short and J 4 bases short, with 4 bases between. Germline loops: CDR1 LGHDT, CDR2 YNNKEL (reference sequence). The CDR3 is made up of 12 amino acids. Here the CDR3 DNA reads TGTGCCAGCAGCCATAGATACAATGAGCAGTTCTTC. Its protein product is CASSHRYNEQFF.

This chain joins TRBV5-4 and TRBJ2-7; 8 nucleotides match TRBD2. Per the germline V gene, CDR1 is SGHNT and CDR2 is YYREEE (reference sequence). The CDR3 extends over 15 amino acids. Trimming took 0 bases from V and 5 from J; bases not matched to a gene: 7. The DNA for the CDR3 is TGTGCCAGCAGCTTGGATGGCGGGAGGAGTGACGAGCAGTACTTC. This gives the protein CASSLDGGRSDEQYF.

The rearrangement uses TRBV6-5 and TRBJ1-6; D call uncertain. Trimming took off 0 bases at V and 10 bases at J, with 16 bases between the two ends. CDR3 size: 16 residues. CDR1 and CDR2 from the germline V gene are MNHEY and SVGAGI. In DNA form, the CDR3 reads TGTGCCAGCAGTTACTCTGTCGACCGGACTGGATCACCCCTCCACTTT. Translating gives CASSYSVDRTGSPLHF.

The rearrangement joins TRBV6-2 or TRBV6-3 to TRBJ1-4, with D tentatively TRBD1 (5 bases). CDR1 is MNHEY, CDR2 SVGEGT, per germline. Trimming removed 1 base at V and 0 bases at J, with 9 bases between. This CDR3 has 16 amino acids. CDR3 DNA sequence: TGTGCCAGCAGTTACTTGGAGGGGACAACTAATGAAAAACTGTTTTTT. It specifies CASSYLEGTTNEKLFF.

The chain employs TRBV27 and TRBJ2-2; D gene unclear. The CDR3 is 15 residues long. Germline CDR1 MNHEY, CDR2 SMNVEV (reference sequence). V lost 5 bases to trimming and J lost 3 bases, with 13 bases between them. In DNA form, the CDR3 reads TGTGCCAGCAGTCCTCTCTTCCGAGACACCGGGGAGCTGTTTTTT. It specifies CASSPLFRDTGELFF.

The chain employs TRBV3-1 (or the pseudogene TRBV3-2) and TRBJ1-1, with 12 bases lining up with TRBD1. The V segment lost 4 bases and the J segment 4 bases; nucleotides outside the gene matches: 10. CDR3 length equals 17 residues. Germline-derived CDR1 and CDR2 are LGHDT and YNNKEL (reference sequence). The CDR3 is CASSLRGTGGAGTEAFF. CDR3 DNA: TGTGCCAGCAGCCTGCGCGGGACAGGGGGCGCGGGCACTGAAGCTTTCTTT.

The CDR3 is CATSRDYSSGNTIYF. The CDR3 DNA sequence: TGTGCCACCAGCAGGGACTACAGCTCTGGAAACACCATATATTTT. The chain joins TRBV15 to TRBJ1-3; D is ambiguous. Germline V gives CDR1 LNHNV, CDR2 YYDKDF (reference sequence). Trimming removed 3 bases at V and 0 bases at J, with 9 bases between. CDR3 length: 15 residues. The variable domain in full, with the rest retrieved from reference TRBV15 and TRBJ1-3, is DAMVIQNPRYQVTQFGKPVTLSCSQTLNHNVMYWYQQKSSQAPKLLFHYYDKDFNNEADTPDNFQSRRPNTSFCFLDIRSPGLGDTAMYLCATSRDYSSGNTIYFGEGSWLTVV.

The CDR3 DNA reads TGTGCCAGCAGCCCTGGACAGGGTCGGGGAGTGAACACTGAAGCTTTCTTT. This gives the protein CASSPGQGRGVNTEAFF. The chain combines TRBV6-2 or TRBV6-3 with TRBJ1-1; 8 bases map to TRBD1. The germline V gene encodes CDR1 MNHEY and CDR2 SVGEGT. There are 17 residues in the CDR3. The J segment lost 0 bases and the V segment lost 6 bases, leaving 12 bases of the junction unmatched.

The chain's CDR3 is CASSQGQTNTEAFF. The DNA of the CDR3 is TGTGCCAGCAGTCAGGGACAGACGAACACTGAAGCTTTCTTT. The J gene is TRBJ1-1, the V gene TRBV6-6; TRBD1 matches 7 bases. The CDR3 spans 14 residues. V lost 5 bases, J lost 1 base, and 4 bases stayed unmatched. Germline V CDR1 and CDR2: MNHNY, SVGAGI (reference sequence).

The chain links TRBV28 to TRBJ2-7; 9 positions agree with TRBD2. V lost 2 bases to trimming and J lost 0 bases; unmatched junction nucleotides: 14. The CDR3 loop spans 19 amino acids. The germline gives CDR1 MDHEN, CDR2 SYDVKM. The CDR3 nucleotides read TGTGCCAGCAGTTTAGCCCTAGCGGGATGGTGGGACTCCTCCTACGAGCAGTACTTC. The encoded protein is CASSLALAGWWDSSYEQYF.

The chain is built from TRBV5-5 and TRBJ1-3; a possible D gene is TRBD1 (5 bases). V lost 4 bases to trimming and J lost 1 base, with 12 bases between them. The germline gives CDR1 SGHKS, CDR2 YYEKEE (reference sequence). The CDR3 totals 15 residues. This CDR3 is CASSQLGGSGNTIYF. The CDR3 DNA is TGTGCCAGCAGCCAACTTGGGGGGTCTGGAAACACCATATATTTT. The variable domain in full, with the rest retrieved from reference TRBV5-5 and TRBJ1-3, is DAGVTQSPTHLIKTRGQQVTLRCSPISGHKSVSWYQQVLGQGPQFIFQYYEKEERGRGNFPDRFSARQFPNYSSELNVNALLLGDSALYLCASSQLGGSGNTIYFGEGSWLTVV.

This clone has only a few counts. This chain connects TRBV6-6 to TRBJ1-2; 8 bases fit TRBD1. V dropped 6 bases and J dropped 7; count of bases not matched to a gene: 7. The CDR3 length is 13 residues. CDR1 MNHNY and CDR2 SVGAGI come from the germline V gene (reference sequence). The CDR3 region is CASRPGTGGGYTF. DNA for the CDR3: TGTGCCAGCAGGCCCGGGACAGGTGGTGGCTACACCTTC.

J is TRBJ1-6 and V is TRBV12-3 or TRBV12-4; 7 positions match TRBD1. The CDR3 is 13 residues long. Trimming at V came to 5 bases and at J to 9 bases, leaving 4 bases not matched to a gene. CDR3: CASSQGGGSPLHF. CDR3 DNA sequence: TGTGCCAGCAGTCAAGGGGGCGGTTCACCCCTCCACTTT.

V is TRBV6-2 or TRBV6-3 and J is TRBJ2-6; D is possibly TRBD2 (5 bases). The V and J ends lost 0 bases and 0 bases respectively, with 9 bases between them. CDR1 MNHEY and CDR2 SVGEGT come from the germline V gene. The CDR3 length is 17 residues. CDR3: CASSYSGGSSGANVLTF. CDR3 nucleotide sequence: TGTGCCAGCAGTTACTCAGGTGGGAGCTCTGGGGCCAACGTCCTGACTTTC.

The chain is built from TRBV19 and TRBJ2-1; D unresolved. Deletions cut 4 bases from V and 0 bases from J, with 10 bases between. The CDR3 runs 15 residues. In germline, CDR1 is LNHDA, CDR2 SQIVND (reference sequence). The CDR3: CASSTQLGSYNEQFF. The CDR3 DNA is TGTGCCAGTAGTACACAGCTCGGCTCCTACAATGAGCAGTTCTTC.

The chain links TRBV28 to TRBJ1-2; perhaps TRBD1 as D (5 bases). Germline loops: CDR1 MDHEN, CDR2 SYDVKM. There are 13 residues in the CDR3. V was cut by 4 bases and J by 7 bases, with 13 bases left in between. DNA for the CDR3: TGTGCCAGCAGTTGGGCGGGGCCCGGTGGCTACACCTTC. It codes for CASSWAGPGGYTF.

The chain couples TRBV28 to TRBJ2-7; 8 nucleotides line up with TRBD2. The CDR3 covers 15 residues. Germline CDR1 and CDR2: MDHEN and SYDVKM. J gave up 8 bases and V 5 bases, and 14 bases lay outside the gene matches. The CDR3 nucleotides read TGTGCCAGCAGTCCCCCAGCGGGAGAGGCGTTTAAGCAGTACTTC. This sequence encodes CASSPPAGEAFKQYF.

The chain employs TRBV28 and TRBJ2-7; TRBD1 agrees at 11 bases. The CDR3 runs 15 residues. Germline loops: CDR1 MDHEN, CDR2 SYDVKM. V gave up 7 bases and J gave up 0 bases; unmatched junction bases: 5. The DNA of the CDR3 is TGTGCCAGCATCGCGGGACAGGGGGGCTCCTACGAGCAGTACTTC. Translation gives CASIAGQGGSYEQYF.

The chain carries TRBV20-1 and TRBJ2-5; no definite D call. The CDR3 runs to 12 residues. Germline CDR1 DFQATT, CDR2 SNEGSKA (reference sequence). Between the trimmed V and J ends, which lost 3 bases and 3 bases, there was a span of 8 bases. Written as DNA, the CDR3 is TGCAGTGCTAGTGCCCCGGAAGAGACCCAGTACTTC. It is translated as CSASAPEETQYF.

The chain recombines TRBV6-5 with TRBJ1-6; 8 bases agree with TRBD1. The ends lost 3 bases at V and 14 bases at J; junction bases unmatched: 6. The CDR3 has 13 residues. Germline-derived CDR1 and CDR2 are MNHEY and SVGAGI. The DNA of the CDR3 is TGTGCCAGCAGTTATTCAGGGGGCCCGGCCCTCCACTTT. The encoded protein is CASSYSGGPALHF.

This clone was recorded only once. The gene calls are TRBV19 and TRBJ1-1; possibly TRBD1 for D (6 bases). V was pared by 7 bases and J by 11 bases, with 17 bases between. The germline CDR1 and CDR2 sequences are LNHDA and SQIVND (reference sequence). The CDR3 is 12 residues long. This chain's CDR3 is CASKDRGARAFF. Here the CDR3 DNA reads TGTGCCAGTAAAGATCGGGGGGCTCGGGCTTTCTTT.

The chain carries TRBV19 and TRBJ1-6; 8 bases map to TRBD1. V was pared by 3 bases and J by 7 bases, with 2 bases of the junction left unmatched. Germline V gene lookup returns CDR1 LNHDA and CDR2 SQIVND (reference sequence). CDR3 length: 14 residues. CDR3 sequence reads: CASSITGGNSPLHF. The CDR3 DNA sequence: TGTGCCAGTAGTATTACAGGGGGAAATTCACCCCTCCACTTT. The whole variable domain, filled in from reference TRBV19 and TRBJ1-6, reads DGGITQSPKYLFRKEGQNVTLSCEQNLNHDAMYWYRQDPGQGLRLIYYSQIVNDFQKGDIAEGYSVSREKKESFPLTVTSAQKNPTAFYLCASSITGGNSPLHFGNGTRLTVT.

V and J are TRBV5-5 and TRBJ1-6; unclear D gene. V shed 0 bases and J shed 8 bases, with 12 bases lying between them. Germline assignment: CDR1 SGHKS and CDR2 YYEKEE (reference sequence). There are 15 residues in the CDR3. The CDR3 spells CASSLVHSGDSPLHF. For the CDR3, the DNA is TGTGCCAGCAGCTTGGTGCATAGCGGCGATTCACCCCTCCACTTT. Together with reference TRBV5-5 and TRBJ1-6, the CDR3 gives the full variable domain: DAGVTQSPTHLIKTRGQQVTLRCSPISGHKSVSWYQQVLGQGPQFIFQYYEKEERGRGNFPDRFSARQFPNYSSELNVNALLLGDSALYLCASSLVHSGDSPLHFGNGTRLTVT.

The chain carries TRBV19 and TRBJ1-5, with 9 positions matching TRBD1. With V trimmed by 5 bases and J by 8 bases, 10 bases remained unmatched. Germline V gene data show CDR1 as LNHDA and CDR2 as SQIVND (reference sequence). The CDR3 covers 15 residues. CDR3 sequence: CASSAAGQGNKPQHF. CDR3 nucleotides: TGTGCCAGTAGTGCTGCGGGACAGGGAAATAAGCCCCAGCATTTT. Full variable domain (outside the CDR3, taken from reference TRBV19 and TRBJ1-5): DGGITQSPKYLFRKEGQNVTLSCEQNLNHDAMYWYRQDPGQGLRLIYYSQIVNDFQKGDIAEGYSVSREKKESFPLTVTSAQKNPTAFYLCASSAAGQGNKPQHFGDGTRLSIL.

The chain has TRBV5-3 and TRBJ1-2; 9 nucleotides match TRBD1. TRBV5-3 is an ORF; its function is uncertain. This CDR3 comprises 21 residues. Unmatched junction bases numbered 25, after V lost 3 bases and J lost 4 bases. The CDR3 region is CARSSWTGDYNSNLYSYGYTF. The CDR3 coding sequence is TGTGCCAGAAGCTCATGGACAGGGGACTACAACTCAAACCTTTATTCCTATGGCTACACCTTC.

The rearrangement uses TRBV27 and TRBJ2-1, with 11 bases matching TRBD2. Germline CDR1 reads MNHEY; CDR2 reads SMNVEV (reference sequence). The CDR3 is 19 amino acids. The ends lost 5 bases at V and 0 bases at J; junction bases unmatched: 12. The CDR3 reads CASSHLGVAGGPSYNEQFF. The CDR3, as DNA: TGTGCCAGCAGTCACCTAGGAGTAGCGGGAGGGCCCTCCTACAATGAGCAGTTCTTC.

The chain carries TRBV7-6 and TRBJ2-7; the match to TRBD1 covers 11 bases. Germline V lookup: CDR1 SGHVS, CDR2 FNYEAQ. The CDR3 spans 16 residues. Trimming removed 5 bases from V and 3 bases from J; junction bases left unmatched: 9. The chain's CDR3 is CASSPNTGTGGYEQYF. CDR3 nucleotide sequence: TGTGCCAGCAGCCCGAACACCGGGACAGGGGGCTACGAGCAGTACTTC.

The rearrangement joins TRBV3-1 (or the pseudogene TRBV3-2) to TRBJ2-5, with 9 bases that match TRBD1. The J segment lost 5 bases and the V segment lost 0 bases, leaving 4 bases of the junction unmatched. The CDR3 sequence is 15 residues long. CDR1 and CDR2 (germline): LGHDT, YNNKEL (reference sequence). Here the CDR3 reads CASSQEQGAWETQYF. The CDR3 DNA is TGTGCCAGCAGCCAAGAACAGGGGGCCTGGGAGACCCAGTACTTC.

The V gene is TRBV7-9, the J gene TRBJ1-2; 8 nucleotides line up with TRBD1. Germline loops: CDR1 SEHNR, CDR2 FQNEAQ (reference sequence). The CDR3 is 14 residues long. The V segment lost 5 bases and the J segment 8 bases; nucleotides outside the gene matches: 10. CDR3 protein: CASSAMTGAEGYTF. In DNA form, the CDR3 reads TGTGCCAGCAGCGCAATGACAGGGGCAGAGGGCTACACCTTC.